This T cell receptor (beta chain) was profiled in a study of CD8 T cells in Susac syndrome (dated by TCRdb to the late 2010s). Some background on the complete study: Whether CD8+ T cell activation and differentiation in Susac syndrome was antigen driven was tested using repertoire sequencing. The clonality of the CD8+ T cell repertoire was compared across more than 9 healthy donors, roughly 14 Susac syndrome patients and about 15 multiple sclerosis patients. Broad study findings and their caveats: The TCR sequencing and HLA analysis was acknowledged to have included a relatively small number of individuals.

On this clonotype itself: It lacks a known antigen. Base-call qualities are not available, and no considerably larger clone is one nucleotide away.

Peripheral blood CD8+ and CD4+ T cells from healthy donors, Susac syndrome patients and multiple sclerosis patients were profiled using high-throughput TCR beta sequencing. Healthy donors were included as age- and sex-matched controls. Bulk CD8+ and CD4+ T cells were purified by magnetic negative isolation, whereas CD8+ TEMRA cells were enriched by FACS. Blood was collected in EDTA tubes and processed within 24 hours, with PBMCs isolated through density gradient centrifugation. PBMCs intended for TCR sequencing were frozen in liquid nitrogen and were later thawed in a 37 degrees C water bath. The sorted or isolated CD4+, CD8+ and CD8+ TEMRA cells had a purity of 90% or higher. RNA was extracted using the RNeasy kit, and roughly 0.5 to 1 ug of the RNA was reverse transcribed with random hexamers. TCR beta CDR3 regions were amplified with the immunoSEQ multiplex PCR assay covering 54 Vbeta and 13 Jbeta segments. Bias from PCR amplification was corrected by using a synthetic template baseline for primer optimization and for computational correction. The authors' analysis ran thus. Reads were annotated to V, D and J genes per IMGT and analyzed with immunoSEQ Analyzer, keeping only productive sequences. To calculate clonality, Shannon entropy was normalized by log2 of the number of productive unique sequences and then subtracted from one. For each patient and control, public and private clones were evaluated within the 100 most prevalent clones. Susac-specific clones were defined as absent from healthy and MS cohorts, over a thousand published viral clones and other ImmuneACCESS disease sequences. TCRdb trimmed the raw reads at Q25, called clones with MiXCR and kept productive beta chains. All rows with the same CDR3 protein become a single entry with the most common DNA and genes. TCRdb assigned the V and J calls; the authors' analysis was not used. A total of about 120,000 distinct CDR3 sequences appear in this sample, under 95% of them only once. The ten largest make up around 0.12% of the sample.

CDR1 KGHDR and CDR2 SFDVKD are derived from the germline V gene. The cysteine opens and the phenylalanine closes a CDR3 of 13 amino acids. CDR3 DNA only is kept here, 39 bases in frame from base 1. At the junction V is shortened by 9 bases and J by 8 bases; bases outside the gene matches: 7. Sequencing was done on a sample of CD8+ T cells from PBMCs. This receptor was taken from a human donor in good health. The V and J genes are TRBV24-1 and TRBJ2-1, with 9 bases matching TRBD1. The CDR3 region has the sequence CATGTGSIDEQFF. At the DNA level, the sequence is TGTGCCACCGGGACAGGGAGTATCGATGAGCAGTTCTTC.